The 24 T cell receptor beta chains presented below share a single source sample, sequenced in a study of shared clonotypes between healthy human individuals. TCRdb's copy holds only in-frame clones and misses some; the assay was immunoSEQ multiplex PCR. This table has a few million clones, approximately 95% appearing once. Sequences were obtained from naive CD4+ T cells from PBMCs. Subset indicated: CD45RA+ positively selected. The receptors here all came from a young man in good health. Some clones in this sample may be carry-over from other donors' samples.

The chain recombines TRBV7-3 with TRBJ2-1; 9 bases are shared with TRBD2. Trimming took 3 bases from V and 0 from J; bases not matched to a gene: 3. In germline, CDR1 is SGHTA, CDR2 FQGTGA. CDR3 length equals 16 residues. In DNA, the CDR3 is TGTGCCAGCAGCTTTCATAGCGGGGGCTCCTACAATGAGCAGTTCTTC. It yields the protein CASSFHSGGSYNEQFF.

The CDR3 DNA reads TGTGCCAGCAGTGATCAGGGGGCGAATAATTCACCCCTCCACTTT. Translation gives CASSDQGANNSPLHF. V and J are TRBV6-6 and TRBJ1-6, with 8 bases fitting TRBD1. There are 15 residues in the CDR3. Germline trimming cut 5 bases from V and 5 bases from J; bases unmatched to any gene: 5. Germline V CDR1 and CDR2: MNHNY, SVGAGI (reference sequence).

This rearrangement joins TRBV4-2 to TRBJ2-1; 10 bases are shared with TRBD1. Germline CDR1 is LGHNA and CDR2 is YNFKEQ. The ends lost 1 base at V and 7 bases at J; junction bases unmatched: 1. The CDR3 covers 14 residues. The CDR3 spells CASSQAGQGNEQFF. For the CDR3, the DNA is TGTGCCAGCAGCCAAGCGGGACAGGGGAATGAGCAGTTCTTC.

The V and J genes are TRBV4-1 and TRBJ2-7; 12 bases agree with TRBD1. Per the germline V gene, CDR1 is MGHRA and CDR2 is YSYEKL. After removal of 7 bases from V and 5 bases from J, the junction contained 6 bases not matched to a gene. The CDR3 is 14 amino acids. DNA of the CDR3: TGCGCCAGCAAACAGGGACAGGGGGCTGACGAGCAGTACTTC. As protein: CASKQGQGADEQYF.

This chain connects TRBV21-1 to TRBJ2-1. TRBV21-1 is classified as a pseudogene. This CDR3 has 15 residues. The CDR3 loop reads CASSNKLKGGNEQFF. In nucleotides, the CDR3 is TGTGCCAGCAGCAATAAGTTGAAGGGGGGCAATGAGCAGTTCTTC.

The chain is built from TRBV19 and TRBJ2-6; TRBD2 might be the D (6 bases). V dropped 6 bases and J dropped 1 base, with 16 bases sitting between them. This CDR3 region has 17 residues. Germline assignment: CDR1 LNHDA and CDR2 SQIVND (reference sequence). The CDR3 is CASSETGTFSGANVLTF. The CDR3 region has the DNA TGTGCCAGTAGCGAGACCGGGACTTTTTCTGGGGCCAACGTCCTGACTTTC.

The rearrangement uses TRBV5-1 and TRBJ2-4, with D possibly being TRBD2 (6 bases). The CDR3 contains 13 residues. Germline V gives CDR1 SGHRS, CDR2 YFSETQ. Trimming removed 2 bases at V and 5 bases at J, with 8 bases between. In nucleotides, the CDR3 is TGCGCCAGCAGCTTCGGGACTCAAAACATTCAGTACTTC. It translates to CASSFGTQNIQYF.

The chain has TRBV9 and TRBJ2-5; D is tentatively TRBD1 or TRBD2 (6 bases each). The CDR3 is made up of 15 amino acids. V lost 2 bases to trimming and J lost 2 bases, with 13 bases between them. CDR1 and CDR2 from the germline V gene are SGDLS and YYNGEE. CDR3 in amino acids: CASSVGGPSQETQYF. CDR3 in DNA: TGTGCCAGCAGCGTTGGGGGGCCTTCTCAAGAGACCCAGTACTTC. Full variable domain (outside the CDR3, taken from reference TRBV9 and TRBJ2-5): DSGVTQTPKHLITATGQRVTLRCSPRSGDLSVYWYQQSLDQGLQFLIQYYNGEERAKGNILERFSAQQFPDLHSELNLSSLELGDSALYFCASSVGGPSQETQYFGPGTRLLVL.

CDR3 DNA: TGTGCCAGCAGTCAACAGGGTTGGGTCACTGAAGCTTTCTTT. Its translation is CASSQQGWVTEAFF. The chain is built from TRBV6-5 and TRBJ1-1, with a possible D match to TRBD1 (6 bases). This CDR3 has 14 residues. Germline loops: CDR1 MNHEY, CDR2 SVGAGI. V was shortened by 5 bases and J by 4 bases, with 14 bases between the two germline ends.

This chain connects TRBV28 to TRBJ1-2; D is undetermined. CDR3 length equals 14 residues. V lost 6 bases and J 0 bases, leaving 11 bases between the germline ends. Germline V gene data show CDR1 as MDHEN and CDR2 as SYDVKM. CDR3 coding DNA: TGTGCCAGCAGCCCCCTTGGGACTAACTATGGCTACACCTTC. It codes for CASSPLGTNYGYTF.

The V and J genes are TRBV29-1 and TRBJ2-3, with 12 nucleotides matching TRBD2. There are 15 residues in the CDR3. Germline lookup yields CDR1 SQVTM and CDR2 ANQGSEA. Trimming removed 6 bases from V and 2 bases from J; junction bases left unmatched: 6. The CDR3 sequence is CSVDLAGGPTDTQYF. The CDR3 nucleotides read TGCAGCGTCGACCTAGCGGGAGGGCCCACAGATACGCAGTATTTT.

This chain links TRBV27 with TRBJ2-7, with D tentatively TRBD1 (6 bases). The CDR3 consists of 16 residues. The germline V and J ends were trimmed by 2 bases and 1 base, with 15 bases remaining between them. Germline V gene lookup returns CDR1 MNHEY and CDR2 SMNVEV (reference sequence). CDR3 in amino acids: CASSLRAAGASYEQYF. The CDR3 region has the DNA TGTGCCAGCAGTTTACGTGCGGCAGGGGCTTCCTACGAGCAGTACTTC.

The CDR3: CSAKDYYEQYF. CDR3 nucleotides: TGCAGTGCCAAAGACTACTACGAGCAGTACTTC. The V and J genes are TRBV20-1 and TRBJ2-7, with D tentatively TRBD2 (5 bases). The CDR3 is 11 residues long. V lost 6 bases, J lost 3 bases, and 9 bases lay in between. CDR1 is DFQATT, CDR2 SNEGSKA, per germline (reference sequence).

V gene TRBV10-1 combines with J gene TRBJ2-7; 7 bases match TRBD1. In germline, CDR1 is WNHNN, CDR2 SYGVQD (reference sequence). The CDR3 is 18 amino acids. The V gene end was trimmed by 0 bases and the J gene end by 1 base; junction bases not matched to a gene: 12. The CDR3 loop is CASSESRTGETGSYEQYF. The CDR3 DNA is TGCGCCAGCAGTGAGTCGAGAACGGGCGAGACAGGGTCCTACGAGCAGTACTTC.

The chain couples TRBV12-5 to TRBJ2-2; 7 bases fit TRBD2. This CDR3 is 14 amino acids long. With 7 bases clipped from V and 2 bases from J, the junction kept 4 bases outside the gene matches. The germline V gene encodes CDR1 LGHNT and CDR2 FRNRAP. This CDR3 reads CASAPSGNTGELFF. The CDR3 nucleotides are TGTGCTAGTGCCCCTAGCGGTAACACCGGGGAGCTGTTTTTT.

In the case of this clone: Other DNA variants within this sample encode the same CDR3. V and J are TRBV18 and TRBJ2-7; TRBD2 matches at 14 bases. Losses at the gene ends were 3 bases for V and 5 bases for J; bases not matched to a gene: 3. The V gene's germline CDR1 is KGHSH and CDR2 LQKENI. The length of the CDR3 is 15 residues. The CDR3 nucleotides read TGTGCCAGCTCACCGCCGGGACTAGCGGGAGACGAGCAGTACTTC. It translates to CASSPPGLAGDEQYF.

The chain has TRBV6-6 and TRBJ2-1; D is unresolved. Germline CDR1 is MNHNY and CDR2 is SVGAGI (reference sequence). V was pared by 6 bases and J by 6 bases, with 9 bases between. This CDR3 has 12 residues. The CDR3 nucleotides read TGTGCCAGCAGAAATCAAGGCAATGAGCAGTTCTTC. Translation: CASRNQGNEQFF.

V and J are TRBV7-9 and TRBJ1-4; possibly TRBD1 for D (6 bases). The CDR3 runs 14 residues. V was shortened by 3 bases and J by 4 bases, with 9 bases between the two germline ends. CDR1 is SEHNR, CDR2 FQNEAQ, per germline (reference sequence). CDR3 bases: TGTGCCAGCAGCTTCGGCAGGGGTAATGAAAAACTGTTTTTT. Translated, it gives CASSFGRGNEKLFF.

The genes are TRBV9 and TRBJ2-7; TRBD2 might be the D (6 bases). V lost 4 bases and J lost 3, with 20 bases in between. CDR3 size: 16 residues. Germline V gene data show CDR1 as SGDLS and CDR2 as YYNGEE. The CDR3 region has the DNA TGTGCCAGCAGCCCCCGCCCCGGGAGCGACTACTACGAGCAGTACTTC. Translation: CASSPRPGSDYYEQYF. The full variable domain, in which reference TRBV9 and TRBJ2-7 provide the parts outside the CDR3, is DSGVTQTPKHLITATGQRVTLRCSPRSGDLSVYWYQQSLDQGLQFLIQYYNGEERAKGNILERFSAQQFPDLHSELNLSSLELGDSALYFCASSPRPGSDYYEQYFGPGTRLTVT.

CDR3 in DNA: TGTGCCAGCGCGGGGGACAAAAGACAAGAGACCCAGTACTTC. Its translation: CASAGDKRQETQYF. This chain joins TRBV11-2 and TRBJ2-5; D perhaps matches TRBD2 (7 bases). The ends were cut back, 8 bases at V and 2 bases at J, with 15 bases in the middle. The CDR3 totals 14 residues. Germline CDR1 SGHAT, CDR2 FQNNGV.

The V call is TRBV7-2, the J call TRBJ2-7; no definite D call. Germline CDR1 reads SGHTA; CDR2 reads FQGNSA. The germline V and J ends were trimmed by 3 bases and 0 bases, with 9 bases remaining between them. The CDR3 is 14 amino acids. The CDR3 region has the DNA TGTGCCAGCAGCTTCTCTCCAGACTCCTACGAGCAGTACTTC. Its protein product is CASSFSPDSYEQYF.

Note on this clone: At one boundary the junction diverges from the germline segment, which might be a read error. The chain couples TRBV27 to TRBJ2-5, with 10 bases aligning to TRBD2. CDR1 MNHEY and CDR2 SMNVEV come from the germline V gene (reference sequence). The CDR3 extends over 12 amino acids. CDR3 sequence reads: CASSETGTSVHF. CDR3 coding DNA: TGTGCCAGCAGTGAGACCGGGACTAGCGTCCACTTC.

The chain links TRBV11-2 to TRBJ2-1; no reliable D call. Trimming left V 1 base short and J 0 bases short, with 7 bases between. The germline gives CDR1 SGHAT, CDR2 FQNNGV. The CDR3 has 15 amino acids. The CDR3 sequence: CASSLGWSSYNEQFF. The CDR3 region has the DNA TGTGCCAGCAGCTTAGGGTGGAGCTCCTACAATGAGCAGTTCTTC.

The J gene is TRBJ2-6, the V gene TRBV5-1; 7 bases match TRBD1. CDR1 is SGHRS, CDR2 YFSETQ, per germline. V dropped 3 bases and J dropped 0; count of bases not matched to a gene: 3. The CDR3 contains 16 residues. CDR3 amino acids: CASSSGQISGANVLTF. CDR3 coding DNA: TGCGCCAGCAGCTCGGGACAGATCTCTGGGGCCAACGTCCTGACTTTC.